The 17 T cell receptor beta chains listed next were all sequenced from one sample in a study of T cell responses to AZD1222 COVID-19 vaccine. TCRdb's table, derived via immunoSEQ multiplex PCR, lists solely in-frame clones and lacks some. Seen here are over 110,000 clones, 80% to 90% observed once, and the top ten hold approximately 1.5%. This material consisted of peripheral blood, taken on day 0 of AZD1222 vaccination. All receptors come from an adult in good health.

The J gene is TRBJ1-2, the V gene TRBV6-1, with 9 bases aligning to TRBD1. V dropped 4 bases and J dropped 0; count of bases not matched to a gene: 12. CDR3 length: 18 residues. Germline CDR1 reads MNHNS; CDR2 reads SASEGT. Here the CDR3 reads CASSVFPGQGAPNYGYTF. The CDR3 bases are TGTGCCAGCAGTGTTTTCCCGGGACAGGGAGCGCCTAACTATGGCTACACCTTC.

CDR3 coding DNA: TGTGCCAGCAGTCGCGACAGGGGTATCACTGAAGCTTTCTTT. Protein sequence: CASSRDRGITEAFF. The rearrangement joins TRBV11-1 to TRBJ1-1; 8 bases are a match to TRBD1. Germline loops: CDR1 SGHAT, CDR2 FQDESV (reference sequence). The J segment lost 4 bases and the V segment lost 6 bases, leaving 7 bases of the junction unmatched. The CDR3 has 14 amino acids.

The chain recombines TRBV6-5 with TRBJ1-4, with D hard to call. The CDR3 runs 14 residues. Germline V CDR1 and CDR2: MNHEY, SVGAGI. Trimming left V 6 bases short and J 11 bases short, with 19 bases between. This CDR3 reads CASSPGPFGWKLFF. CDR3 DNA sequence: TGTGCCAGCAGCCCGGGCCCTTTTGGGTGGAAACTGTTTTTT.

This clone occurred a few times. This chain uses TRBV5-1 with TRBJ2-3, with 10 bases matching TRBD2. The trim removed 1 base at V and 8 bases at J, leaving 7 bases unmatched. CDR1 and CDR2 (germline): SGHRS, YFSETQ. CDR3 size: 15 residues. The CDR3 DNA reads as TGCGCCAGCAGCTTGTCAGCGGGAGGGATAAGTACGCAGTATTTT. This sequence encodes CASSLSAGGISTQYF.

The J gene is TRBJ2-5, the V gene TRBV4-2, with D hard to call. This CDR3 region has 15 residues. The V gene lost 0 bases and the J gene lost 5 bases, with 13 bases spanning the gap. CDR1 is LGHNA and CDR2 is YNFKEQ in the germline V gene. CDR3 in amino acids: CASSQDRRVIETQYF. The DNA for the CDR3 is TGTGCCAGCAGCCAAGATAGGAGAGTAATCGAGACCCAGTACTTC.

V and J are TRBV3-1 (or the pseudogene TRBV3-2) and TRBJ2-7, with D tentatively TRBD1 (5 bases). The CDR3 extends over 12 amino acids. Per germline, CDR1 LGHDT and CDR2 YNNKEL (reference sequence). V gave up 1 base and J gave up 6 bases, with 7 bases separating them. The CDR3 DNA follows: TGTGCCAGCAGCCAAGCAGGGCGCGAGCAGTACTTC. Translated, it gives CASSQAGREQYF.

The chain has TRBV21-1 and TRBJ1-6. TRBV21-1 is shown as a pseudogene. The CDR3 has 17 amino acids. CDR3 sequence (DNA): TGTGCCAGCAGCGACCGGGACCCCAGGAGGGGTAATTCACCCCTCCACTTT. Residues: CASSDRDPRRGNSPLHF.

The chain carries TRBV30 and TRBJ2-2, with 9 bases lining up with TRBD1. The J segment lost 4 bases and the V segment lost 8 bases, leaving 5 bases of the junction unmatched. This CDR3 is 13 amino acids long. The germline gives CDR1 GTSNPN, CDR2 SVGIG (reference sequence). The CDR3 reads CARDRVGTGELFF. CDR3 nucleotide sequence: TGTGCCAGGGACAGGGTGGGCACCGGGGAGCTGTTTTTT.

The rearrangement joins TRBV6-5 to TRBJ1-1; TRBD1 matches at 7 bases. Germline CDR1 and CDR2: MNHEY and SVGAGI. The CDR3 sequence is 12 residues long. The V and J ends lost 6 bases and 11 bases, in that order; junction bases with no gene match: 9. The CDR3 sequence: CASSIGGASAFF. The CDR3 nucleotides read TGTGCCAGCAGCATAGGGGGCGCAAGCGCTTTCTTT.

The rearrangement joins TRBV18 to TRBJ1-5, with D maybe TRBD1 (5 bases). The V gene's germline CDR1 is KGHSH and CDR2 LQKENI. This CDR3 is built from 15 residues. Trimming stripped 6 bases from V and 4 bases from J, with 16 bases between. The CDR3 DNA sequence: TGTGCCAGCTCGGAGGGACCCCGGAATAATCAGCCCCAGCATTTT. It translates to CASSEGPRNNQPQHF. Using reference TRBV18 and TRBJ1-5 for the parts outside the CDR3, the full variable domain is NAGVMQNPRHLVRRRGQEARLRCSPMKGHSHVYWYRQLPEEGLKFMVYLQKENIIDESGMPKERFSAEFPKEGPSILRIQQVVRGDSAAYFCASSEGPRNNQPQHFGDGTRLSIL.

This clone came up once. The chain uses TRBV5-4 and TRBJ2-3; D possibly uses TRBD1 or TRBD2 (6 bases each). Trimming stripped 0 bases from V and 1 base from J, with 12 bases between. The CDR3 spans 16 residues. Germline CDR1 and CDR2: SGHNT and YYREEE (reference sequence). The chain's CDR3 is CASSLGGASGTDTQYF. The CDR3 DNA reads as TGTGCCAGCAGCTTGGGGGGGGCTAGCGGCACAGATACGCAGTATTTT.

CDR3 residues: CASILAGSSYNEQFF. The CDR3 DNA sequence: TGTGCCAGCATCCTAGCCGGGAGCTCCTACAATGAGCAGTTCTTC. The chain couples TRBV11-2 to TRBJ2-1, with TRBD2 as a possible D gene (6 bases). The germline V gene has CDR1 SGHAT and CDR2 FQNNGV. Trimming removed 7 bases from V and 0 bases from J, with 13 bases in between. The CDR3 loop spans 15 amino acids.

The CDR3 nucleotides read TGTGCCAGCAGCTTAGGAACTAGCGGGGGGCAAGAGACCCAGTACTTC. It specifies CASSLGTSGGQETQYF. The chain couples TRBV11-3 to TRBJ2-5; 12 bases line up with TRBD2. The CDR3 extends over 16 amino acids. Germline V CDR1 and CDR2: SGHNT, YENEEA. The J segment lost 2 bases and the V segment lost 1 base, leaving 2 bases of the junction unmatched.

The J gene is TRBJ2-5, the V gene TRBV18; 8 nucleotides agree with TRBD1. Losses at the gene ends were 3 bases for V and 1 base for J; bases not matched to a gene: 7. The length of the CDR3 is 16 residues. From germline, CDR1 is KGHSH and CDR2 LQKENI. The DNA for the CDR3 is TGTGCCAGCTCACCTTCCGGGACAGGACTCCAAGAGACCCAGTACTTC. This encodes CASSPSGTGLQETQYF.

The chain has TRBV30 and TRBJ2-6; D unclear. Between the trimmed V and J ends, which lost 0 bases and 2 bases, there was a span of 8 bases. The CDR3 runs to 15 residues. Germline values: CDR1 GTSNPN, CDR2 SVGIG (reference sequence). The CDR3: CAWSVHLTGANVLTF. CDR3 DNA sequence: TGTGCCTGGAGTGTACACCTTACTGGGGCCAACGTCCTGACTTTC.

This chain uses TRBV6-4 with TRBJ2-1, with D perhaps TRBD2 (5 bases). The CDR3 length is 14 residues. CDR1 is MRHNA and CDR2 is SNTAGT in the germline V gene. V was pared by 5 bases and J by 5 bases, with 13 bases between. The CDR3 protein is CASSQPGIDNEQFF. The DNA for the CDR3 is TGTGCCAGCAGTCAACCGGGGATTGACAATGAGCAGTTCTTC.

V usage is TRBV19 and J usage is TRBJ2-6; D remains ambiguous. Germline V gives CDR1 LNHDA, CDR2 SQIVND (reference sequence). Trimming pared 10 bases from V and 2 bases from J, leaving 12 bases between. The CDR3 sequence is 14 residues long. CDR3 nucleotide sequence: TGTGCCACTAGGGAACGGCCTGGGGCCAACGTCCTGACTTTC. The encoded protein is CATRERPGANVLTF.